A single count supports the clone carrying this T cell receptor beta chain. The data derive from a study of blood T cell repertoires in COVID-19. Study as a whole: Sources were T cells, B-cell-depleted T cells, or PBMCs; the material itself was cDNA or gDNA.

In the authors' methods: Nucleated cell number was recorded as an estimate derived from reference gene primer amplification. This table comes from immunoSEQ multiplex PCR, and its TCRdb copy is limited to in-frame clones, with some not included. That table supplies the V and J calls and clone size; D and trimming were determined from the DNA. The data contain roughly 230,000 clones, roughly 80% of them singletons. Per the germline V gene, CDR1 is SGHRS and CDR2 is YFSETQ. The CDR3 totals 14 residues. Trimming cost V 0 bases and J 8 bases, with 14 bases left between them. This receptor was obtained from a man aged 45-65 years with active or convalescent COVID-19. The J gene is TRBJ1-2, the V gene TRBV5-1; a weak D match, TRBD1 (5 bases). Sequenced: peripheral blood. CDR3 loop: CASSLGSGDLGYTF. CDR3 nucleotides: TGCGCCAGCAGCTTGGGGTCGGGGGATTTGGGCTACACCTTC.